The 26 T cell receptor beta chains below all came from one sample that was sequenced in a study of blood T cells in healthy people across ages. Combining a sample-barcoded 5' primer with a J-beta primer mix, a second PCR ran for about 7 to 12 cycles. A single record per CDR3 protein comes from TCRdb applying MiXCR to the 5' RACE reads. Among 1.4 million or so distinct CDR3 sequences, approximately 39% were seen once, and the ten largest hold around 4%. The sample comprised blood. These receptor sequences come from a woman aged 18-30 years in good health.

This clonotype showed up just once. V is TRBV5-1 and J is TRBJ1-2; D might be TRBD1 (5 bases). The CDR3 is 16 amino acids. The germline CDR1 and CDR2 sequences are SGHRS and YFSETQ. V was shortened by 1 base and J by 6 bases, with 19 bases between the two germline ends. The CDR3 sequence is CASSLSAGGDGDGYTF. CDR3 bases: TGCGCCAGCAGCTTGAGCGCCGGGGGAGATGGGGATGGCTACACCTTC.

This clonotype turned up a few times. This rearrangement joins TRBV12-3 or TRBV12-4 to TRBJ1-2, with TRBD1 identical over 7 bases. J gave up 6 bases and V 6 bases, and 10 bases lay outside the gene matches. This CDR3 has 14 residues. In DNA, the CDR3 is TGTGCCAGCAGAAATACAGGGGTACTCGATGGCTACACCTTC. It encodes CASRNTGVLDGYTF.

The chain uses TRBV18 and TRBJ2-5, with D perhaps TRBD1 (5 bases). The DNA end favors TRBJ2-7, so the J call may be wrong. Germline V gene lookup returns CDR1 KGHSH and CDR2 LQKENI. The CDR3 extends over 15 amino acids. Here the CDR3 reads CASSPQARVRYEQYF. CDR3 nucleotides: TGTGCCAGCTCACCACAAGCCAGGGTGAGGTACGAGCAGTACTTC.

The gene calls are TRBV7-2 and TRBJ2-7; 7 nucleotides agree with TRBD2. The CDR3 has 15 amino acids. The germline V gene encodes CDR1 SGHTA and CDR2 FQGNSA. The junction had 9 bases not matched to a gene; V was cut back by 5 bases and J by 2 bases. This chain's CDR3 is CASSVSSGTTYEQYF. The CDR3 DNA reads as TGTGCCAGCAGCGTCTCTAGCGGCACGACCTACGAGCAGTACTTC.

This clonotype has a handful of counts. The CDR3 region is CASSADPFPDEQFF. CDR3 sequence (DNA): TGTGCCAGCAGTGCCGACCCATTTCCGGATGAGCAGTTCTTC. The chain links TRBV2 to TRBJ2-1, with D hard to call. V was clipped by 4 bases and J by 8 bases, with 15 bases between them. Germline CDR1 reads SNHLY; CDR2 reads FYNNEI. CDR3 length equals 14 residues.

The chain links TRBV6-2 or TRBV6-3 to TRBJ1-2; a possible D gene is TRBD1 (6 bases). Per germline, CDR1 MNHEY and CDR2 SVGEGT. The ends were cut back, 4 bases at V and 7 bases at J, with 13 bases in the middle. The CDR3 is 13 residues long. The CDR3 loop reads CASSWRGASGYTF. CDR3 nucleotide sequence: TGTGCCAGCAGTTGGCGGGGGGCCTCTGGCTACACCTTC.

This clonotype was counted a few times. This chain uses TRBV28 with TRBJ2-3, with 11 bases fitting TRBD2. After removal of 8 bases from V and 6 bases from J, the junction contained 10 bases not matched to a gene. The CDR3 runs 15 residues. CDR1 and CDR2 (germline): MDHEN, SYDVKM. The DNA of the CDR3 is TGTGCCAGCTGGGGAGGGACTAGCGGAGGGGATACGCAGTATTTT. Translated: CASWGGTSGGDTQYF.

The chain carries TRBV13 and TRBJ1-5; no definite D call. With 5 bases removed from V and 8 bases from J, the gap between germline ends came to 10 bases. CDR1 PRHDT and CDR2 FYEKMQ come from the germline V gene (reference sequence). The CDR3 is 12 amino acids. The CDR3 sequence: CASSAGLKPQHF. The CDR3 DNA reads as TGTGCCAGCAGCGCGGGGTTGAAGCCCCAGCATTTT.

This clonotype has a handful of counts. V usage is TRBV6-6 and J usage is TRBJ2-3; 8 positions match TRBD2. Germline CDR1 and CDR2: MNHNY and SVGAGI (reference sequence). CDR3 length: 16 amino acids. The J segment lost 2 bases and the V segment lost 4 bases, leaving 8 bases of the junction unmatched. Here the CDR3 reads CASSSPAGAYTDTQYF. CDR3 coding DNA: TGTGCCAGCAGTTCCCCAGCGGGGGCCTACACAGATACGCAGTATTTT.

This clonotype was seen a handful of times. This chain joins TRBV10-3 and TRBJ2-6; D is uncertain. Germline V gene data show CDR1 as ENHRY and CDR2 as SYGVKD. Deletions cut 3 bases from V and 0 bases from J, with 15 bases between. This CDR3 has 18 amino acids. The CDR3 sequence: CAISDSDPLPSGANVLTF. CDR3 nucleotides: TGTGCCATCAGTGACTCGGATCCGTTGCCCTCTGGGGCCAACGTCCTGACTTTC.

This clonotype has a handful of counts. A much larger clone sits a single nucleotide away, making a read error possible. The rearrangement links TRBV7-8 to TRBJ2-5; no firm D call. Trimming shortened V by 5 bases and J by 5 bases, and 3 bases separated the two germline ends. The CDR3 contains 10 residues. Germline V gene sequence: CDR1 SGHVS, CDR2 FQNEAQ. The CDR3: CASSHETQYF. CDR3 coding DNA: TGTGCCAGCAGCCATGAGACCCAGTACTTC.

The gene calls are TRBV30 and TRBJ1-2; 7 bases are a match to TRBD1. Germline V gives CDR1 GTSNPN, CDR2 SVGIG (reference sequence). With 4 bases clipped from V and 11 bases from J, the junction kept 7 bases outside the gene matches. The CDR3 has 11 residues. The CDR3 nucleotides read TGTGCCTGGATGGGGACAGCTGGATACACCTTC. Translation gives CAWMGTAGYTF.

The chain has TRBV5-1 and TRBJ2-5, with D unclear. The DNA end favors TRBJ2-7, so the J call may be wrong. CDR3 length equals 14 residues. Germline loops: CDR1 SGHRS, CDR2 YFSETQ. CDR3 sequence: CASSGGRITYEQYF. In nucleotides, the CDR3 is TGCGCCAGCAGCGGTGGGCGGATTACCTACGAGCAGTACTTC.

The chain couples TRBV7-9 to TRBJ1-2, with 8 bases fitting TRBD1. V was clipped by 7 bases and J by 5 bases; unmatched bases: 15. The CDR3 has 16 amino acids. Germline loops: CDR1 SEHNR, CDR2 FQNEAQ (reference sequence). DNA of the CDR3: TGTGCCAGCACCAACGGGTTGGGACAGGATTTATATGGCTACACCTTC. This translates into CASTNGLGQDLYGYTF.

The rearrangement uses TRBV20-1 and TRBJ2-5, with D unclear. The CDR3 has 12 amino acids. The V end lost 3 bases, the J end lost 5 bases, and 10 bases lay between the germline ends. CDR1 and CDR2 from the germline V gene are DFQATT and SNEGSKA (reference sequence). For the CDR3, the DNA is TGCAGTGCTAGGCCCGGCGTGGAGACCCAGTACTTC. Residues: CSARPGVETQYF.

The genes are TRBV29-1 and TRBJ2-1; TRBD2 might be the D (6 bases). CDR3 length: 13 residues. In germline, CDR1 is SQVTM, CDR2 ANQGSEA. With 3 bases removed from V and 4 bases from J, the gap between germline ends came to 10 bases. Written as DNA, the CDR3 is TGCAGCGTTGAGGTAGCGGATTACAATGAGCAGTTCTTC. Protein product: CSVEVADYNEQFF.

The V gene is TRBV3-1, the J gene TRBJ1-2; TRBD1 might be the D (6 bases). This CDR3 has 15 residues. V lost 6 bases and J lost 0, with 14 bases in between. Germline CDR1 reads LGHDT; CDR2 reads YNNKEL (reference sequence). The CDR3 DNA sequence: TGTGCCAGCAGTCGTTCGGACAGCTCTAACTATGGCTACACCTTC. This gives the protein CASSRSDSSNYGYTF.

V gene TRBV6-5 combines with J gene TRBJ2-7; no reliable D call. This CDR3 comprises 13 residues. The germline V gene has CDR1 MNHEY and CDR2 SVGAGI. V lost 5 bases and J 2 bases, leaving 10 bases between the germline ends. CDR3 amino acids: CASSPLVPYEQYF. CDR3 nucleotide sequence: TGTGCCAGCAGTCCTTTAGTCCCCTACGAGCAGTACTTC.

The chain couples TRBV6-5 to TRBJ2-1; D uncertain. The CDR3 has 15 amino acids. The germline V and J ends were trimmed by 0 bases and 8 bases, with 14 bases remaining between them. Germline loops: CDR1 MNHEY, CDR2 SVGAGI. The CDR3 DNA is TGTGCCAGCAGTTACTCGGGCTCCATGGGTGATGAGCAGTTCTTC. This gives the protein CASSYSGSMGDEQFF.

This clonotype was seen only a few times. The V and J genes are TRBV28 and TRBJ2-2, with TRBD1 matching over 9 bases. The V gene's germline CDR1 is MDHEN and CDR2 SYDVKM. CDR3 length: 15 amino acids. With 3 bases clipped from V and 4 bases from J, the junction kept 3 bases outside the gene matches. CDR3 region: CASSFGDRATGELFF. DNA for the CDR3: TGTGCCAGCAGTTTCGGGGACAGGGCCACCGGGGAGCTGTTTTTT.

This clonotype occurred a few times. V usage is TRBV7-9 and J usage is TRBJ2-1; 7 nucleotides agree with TRBD1. J was trimmed by 3 bases and V by 9 bases; bases with no gene match: 5. Germline V CDR1 and CDR2: SEHNR, FQNEAQ (reference sequence). The CDR3 length is 13 residues. DNA for the CDR3: TGTGCCAGTGTCGACAGGGACTACAATGAGCAGTTCTTC. Translating it yields CASVDRDYNEQFF.

This chain uses TRBV20-1 with TRBJ1-5, with D perhaps TRBD1 (6 bases). V was cut by 6 bases and J by 5 bases, with 17 bases left in between. The CDR3 is 14 amino acids. In germline, CDR1 is DFQATT, CDR2 SNEGSKA (reference sequence). CDR3 sequence: CSALRGAPDQPQHF. CDR3 in DNA: TGCAGTGCCCTCCGGGGGGCGCCTGATCAGCCCCAGCATTTT.

The chain couples TRBV14 to TRBJ2-3; 7 positions agree with TRBD1. The CDR3 sequence is 17 residues long. Germline CDR1 and CDR2: SGHDN and FVKESK. After removal of 0 bases from V and 2 bases from J, the junction contained 8 bases not matched to a gene. The DNA for the CDR3 is TGTGCCAGCAGCCAAGATGGGACAGCGACTTTCACAGATACGCAGTATTTT. Translating it yields CASSQDGTATFTDTQYF.

The chain links TRBV7-2 to TRBJ1-2; TRBD1 matches at 8 bases. The trim removed 5 bases at V and 8 bases at J, leaving 7 bases unmatched. The CDR3 is made up of 13 amino acids. CDR1 SGHTA and CDR2 FQGNSA come from the germline V gene. The CDR3 here is CASSPQTGVGYTF. Here the CDR3 DNA reads TGTGCCAGCAGCCCCCAGACAGGGGTGGGCTACACCTTC.

This chain connects TRBV5-5 to TRBJ1-2; 8 positions match TRBD1. This CDR3 spans 14 amino acids. Per the germline V gene, CDR1 is SGHKS and CDR2 is YYEKEE (reference sequence). With 3 bases clipped from V and 8 bases from J, the junction kept 9 bases outside the gene matches. Here the CDR3 reads CASSSTGESGGYTF. The CDR3 DNA follows: TGTGCCAGCAGCTCGACAGGGGAATCAGGGGGCTACACCTTC. The entire variable domain, with the rest obtained from reference TRBV5-5 and TRBJ1-2, is as follows: DAGVTQSPTHLIKTRGQQVTLRCSPISGHKSVSWYQQVLGQGPQFIFQYYEKEERGRGNFPDRFSARQFPNYSSELNVNALLLGDSALYLCASSSTGESGGYTFGSGTRLTVV.

This rearrangement joins TRBV29-1 to TRBJ2-7, with 9 bases aligning to TRBD1. This CDR3 contains 14 residues. V was clipped by 3 bases and J by 5 bases; unmatched bases: 8. Germline lookup yields CDR1 SQVTM and CDR2 ANQGSEA. CDR3 nucleotide sequence: TGCAGCGTTGACTTGGGGGACAGGGTGGACGAGCAGTACTTC. Amino acid sequence: CSVDLGDRVDEQYF.